A single sample gave rise to the 14 T cell receptor beta chains below, sequenced in a study of OX40 agonist ivuxolimab in advanced cancers. Libraries came from the immunoSEQ multiplex PCR assay. This is the immuneACCESS table as TCRdb keeps it, with only in-frame sequences that have V and J called. A part of the clones is gone; compared with another copy, unresolved V genes explain less than half, and the rest is unexplained. The sample table records 30,000 or so clones; about nine tenths of these occur just once. Clones ranked in the top ten supply roughly 22% of the sample. Here the sequenced sample was CD4+ or CD8+ T cells sorted from blood, taken in a trial of the OX40 agonist ivuxolimab. These receptors all stem from an adult with an advanced solid tumor such as melanoma, head and neck, liver or kidney cancer.

This chain connects TRBV2 to TRBJ1-3; tentatively, D is TRBD1 (5 bases). Germline CDR1 SNHLY, CDR2 FYNNEI. The CDR3 totals 15 residues. Between the trimmed V and J ends, which lost 8 bases and 4 bases, there was a span of 18 bases. The CDR3 here is CASVTPGTVGNTIYF. The CDR3 DNA follows: TGTGCCAGCGTAACCCCCGGGACCGTAGGAAACACCATATATTTT.

This chain connects TRBV27 to TRBJ1-2; tentative D call: TRBD1 (6 bases). The germline V gene has CDR1 MNHEY and CDR2 SMNVEV (reference sequence). Trimming stripped 5 bases from V and 0 bases from J, with 19 bases between. The CDR3 has 17 amino acids. The CDR3: CASSPFPGGASNYGYTF. CDR3 nucleotides: TGTGCCAGCAGTCCATTTCCCGGGGGGGCATCTAACTATGGCTACACCTTC.

The chain uses TRBV7-9 and TRBJ2-3; D possibly corresponds to TRBD2 (6 bases). Trimming shortened V by 7 bases and J by 3 bases, and 14 bases separated the two germline ends. The CDR3 loop spans 14 amino acids. CDR1 is SEHNR, CDR2 FQNEAQ, per germline (reference sequence). CDR3 sequence: CASTPGLGTDTQYF. The DNA of the CDR3 is TGTGCCAGCACCCCGGGACTGGGGACAGATACGCAGTATTTT.

The chain recombines TRBV6-4 with TRBJ2-1; no definite D call. The CDR3 spans 15 residues. CDR1 and CDR2 from the germline V gene are MRHNA and SNTAGT. V was clipped by 0 bases and J by 4 bases, with 10 bases between them. CDR3 nucleotide sequence: TGTGCCAGCAGTGACTCACCGGTTAGGTACAATGAGCAGTTCTTC. Its protein is CASSDSPVRYNEQFF.

V and J are TRBV19 and TRBJ1-2; D is uncertain. The germline V gene has CDR1 LNHDA and CDR2 SQIVND (reference sequence). V dropped 1 base and J dropped 6 bases, with 6 bases sitting between them. This CDR3 spans 12 amino acids. The CDR3 bases are TGTGCCAGTAGTATAGGGGGAAATGGCTACACCTTC. It is translated as CASSIGGNGYTF. Supplemented by reference TRBV19 and TRBJ1-2, the full variable domain reads DGGITQSPKYLFRKEGQNVTLSCEQNLNHDAMYWYRQDPGQGLRLIYYSQIVNDFQKGDIAEGYSVSREKKESFPLTVTSAQKNPTAFYLCASSIGGNGYTFGSGTRLTVV.

The V gene is TRBV27, the J gene TRBJ2-3, with D tentatively TRBD2 (6 bases). This CDR3 has 15 amino acids. V dropped 3 bases and J dropped 0 bases, with 10 bases sitting between them. From germline, CDR1 is MNHEY and CDR2 SMNVEV (reference sequence). The CDR3 DNA reads as TGTGCCAGCAGTTTTAGCGGTGCTAGCACAGATACGCAGTATTTT. Translating it yields CASSFSGASTDTQYF.

The chain joins TRBV7-9 to TRBJ2-3; 11 nucleotides agree with TRBD2. The CDR3 has 15 amino acids. Germline V CDR1 and CDR2: SEHNR, FQNEAQ (reference sequence). V was clipped by 1 base and J by 3 bases; unmatched bases: 0. The DNA for the CDR3 is TGTGCCAGCAGCTTAGGGACTAGCGGGACAGATACGCAGTATTTT. This gives the protein CASSLGTSGTDTQYF.

The chain joins TRBV7-9 to TRBJ2-5; D unclear. The germline V gene encodes CDR1 SEHNR and CDR2 FQNEAQ (reference sequence). The germline V and J ends were trimmed by 4 bases and 3 bases, with 9 bases remaining between them. The CDR3 length is 13 residues. DNA of the CDR3: TGTGCCAGCAGCTCTGCCCGGGAAGAGACCCAGTACTTC. Its translation is CASSSAREETQYF.

CDR3 region: CASSSGGPSQPQHF. For the CDR3, the DNA is TGTGCCAGCAGTTCAGGGGGCCCTAGTCAGCCCCAGCATTTT. The chain couples TRBV27 to TRBJ1-5; the match to TRBD1 covers 8 bases. The CDR3 length is 14 residues. Trimming cost V 4 bases and J 6 bases; bases outside gene matches: 5. The germline V gene has CDR1 MNHEY and CDR2 SMNVEV (reference sequence).

This chain links TRBV13 with TRBJ2-2; D gene uncertain. The CDR3 contains 13 residues. Looked up from germline, CDR1 is PRHDT and CDR2 is FYEKMQ (reference sequence). Trimming cost V 0 bases and J 4 bases, with 3 bases left between them. CDR3 in DNA: TGTGCCAGCAGCTTAGGAGGCACCGGGGAGCTGTTTTTT. Translated: CASSLGGTGELFF.

CDR3 DNA sequence: TGTGCCAGCAGCGTTCTAGGCCCCCTCGACAATGAGCAGTTCTTC. Amino acids: CASSVLGPLDNEQFF. This rearrangement joins TRBV7-9 to TRBJ2-1; D is uncertain. This CDR3 comprises 15 residues. Trimming removed 5 bases at V and 5 bases at J, with 16 bases between. Per the germline V gene, CDR1 is SEHNR and CDR2 is FQNEAQ (reference sequence). Looking up the rest from reference TRBV7-9 and TRBJ2-1 gives the full variable domain: DTGVSQNPRHKITKRGQNVTFRCDPISEHNRLYWYRQTLGQGPEFLTYFQNEAQLEKSRLLSDRFSAERPKGSFSTLEIQRTEQGDSAMYLCASSVLGPLDNEQFFGPGTRLTVL.

The sample holds a few counts of this clone. The chain joins TRBV7-9 to TRBJ1-6, with 7 bases lining up with TRBD1. The CDR3 spans 17 residues. Trimming cost V 1 base and J 2 bases; bases outside gene matches: 5. Germline V gene sequence: CDR1 SEHNR, CDR2 FQNEAQ (reference sequence). CDR3 loop: CASSLGQGQAYNSPLHF. The CDR3 DNA reads TGTGCCAGCAGCTTAGGACAGGGTCAGGCCTATAATTCACCCCTCCACTTT.

The chain carries TRBV6-4 and TRBJ2-1; weak D call: TRBD2 (5 bases). This CDR3 has 16 amino acids. Trimming cost V 5 bases and J 7 bases, with 21 bases left between them. Germline lookup yields CDR1 MRHNA and CDR2 SNTAGT. CDR3 nucleotide sequence: TGTGCCAGCAGTTCCGTTGAATTAGCGTATGCGAATGAGCAGTTCTTC. Its translation: CASSSVELAYANEQFF.

The V and J genes are TRBV19 and TRBJ2-7; a weak D match, TRBD1 (6 bases). Trimming took 7 bases from V and 1 from J, leaving 20 bases between them. This CDR3 is built from 16 residues. The V gene's germline CDR1 is LNHDA and CDR2 SQIVND (reference sequence). The CDR3 here is CASTGPGHRSSYEQYF. DNA for the CDR3: TGTGCCAGTACCGGACCGGGACACCGGAGTTCCTACGAGCAGTACTTC.